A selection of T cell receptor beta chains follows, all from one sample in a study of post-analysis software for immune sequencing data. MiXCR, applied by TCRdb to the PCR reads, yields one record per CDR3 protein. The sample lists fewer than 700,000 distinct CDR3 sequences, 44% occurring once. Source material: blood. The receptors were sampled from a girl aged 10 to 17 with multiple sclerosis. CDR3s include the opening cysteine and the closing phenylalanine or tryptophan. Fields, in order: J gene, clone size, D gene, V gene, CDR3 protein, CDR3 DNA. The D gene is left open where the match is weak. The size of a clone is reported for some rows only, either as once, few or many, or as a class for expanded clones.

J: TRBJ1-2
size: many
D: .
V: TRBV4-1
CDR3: CASSHGQPYGYTF
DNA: TGCGCCAGCAGCCACGGACAGCCCTATGGCTACACCTTC

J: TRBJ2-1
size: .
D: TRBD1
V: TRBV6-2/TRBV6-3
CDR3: CASSWLSGGANEQFF
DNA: TGTGCCAGCAGTTGGTTATCAGGGGGCGCTAATGAGCAGTTCTTC

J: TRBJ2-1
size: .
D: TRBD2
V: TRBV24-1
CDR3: CATSDWRGDHNEQFF
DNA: TGTGCCACCAGTGATTGGCGGGGGGATCACAATGAGCAGTTCTTC

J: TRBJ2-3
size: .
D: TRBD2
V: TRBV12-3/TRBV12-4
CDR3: CASSLSGGTLTDTQYF
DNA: TGTGCCAGCAGTCTAAGCGGGGGGACTTTGACAGATACGCAGTATTTT

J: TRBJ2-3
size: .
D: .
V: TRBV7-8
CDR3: CASSLALSSVAPSDTQYF
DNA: TGTGCCAGCAGCTTAGCGCTTTCTAGCGTCGCCCCCTCAGATACGCAGTATTTT

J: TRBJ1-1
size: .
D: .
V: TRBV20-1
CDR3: CSARDLVGSGTEAFF
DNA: TGCAGTGCTAGAGATTTGGTCGGATCCGGGACCGAAGCTTTCTTT

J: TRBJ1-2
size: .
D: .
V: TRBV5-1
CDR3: CASSLAADYGYTF
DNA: TGCGCCAGCAGCTTGGCGGCGGACTATGGCTACACCTTC

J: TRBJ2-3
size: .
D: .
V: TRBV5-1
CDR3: CASSPPSGTSDTQYF
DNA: TGCGCCAGCAGCCCCCCTTCCGGTACTTCGGATACGCAGTATTTT

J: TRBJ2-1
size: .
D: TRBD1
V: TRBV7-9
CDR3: CASLRTGQGPNEQFF
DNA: TGTGCCAGCTTGAGAACGGGACAGGGGCCCAATGAGCAGTTCTTC

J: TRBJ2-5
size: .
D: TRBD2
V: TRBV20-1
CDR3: CSARMGLSRKTQYF
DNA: TGCAGTGCTAGGATGGGACTAAGCAGGAAGACCCAGTACTTC

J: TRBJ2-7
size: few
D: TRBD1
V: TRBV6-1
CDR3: CASSQGPGTGAYEQYF
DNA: TGTGCCAGCAGTCAAGGACCCGGGACAGGGGCCTACGAGCAGTACTTC

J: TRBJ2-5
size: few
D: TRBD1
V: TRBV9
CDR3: CASSVDRVGETQYF
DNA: TGTGCCAGCAGCGTTGACAGGGTAGGGGAGACCCAGTACTTC

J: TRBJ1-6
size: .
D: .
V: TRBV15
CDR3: CATSRDLNSPLHF
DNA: TGTGCCACCAGCAGAGATCTAAATTCACCCCTCCACTTT

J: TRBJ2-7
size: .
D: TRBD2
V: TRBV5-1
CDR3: CASSTTGTSSYEQYF
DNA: TGCGCCAGCAGCACAACCGGGACTAGTTCCTACGAGCAGTACTTC

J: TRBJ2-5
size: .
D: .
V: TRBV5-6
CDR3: CASNSIDTSETQYF
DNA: TGTGCCAGCAATAGCATAGACACGTCTGAGACCCAGTACTTC

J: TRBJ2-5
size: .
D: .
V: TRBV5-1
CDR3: CASSFSFNRLSETQYF
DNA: TGCGCCAGCAGCTTCTCATTTAACCGTCTATCAGAGACCCAGTACTTC

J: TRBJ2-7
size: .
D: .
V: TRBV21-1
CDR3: CASSPDRGAGTQYF
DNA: TGTGCCAGCAGCCCGGACAGGGGCGCTGGTACGCAGTACTTC

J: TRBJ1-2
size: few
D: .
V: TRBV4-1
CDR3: CASSQDKGLDYGYTF
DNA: TGCGCCAGCAGCCAAGATAAGGGGTTGGACTATGGCTACACCTTC

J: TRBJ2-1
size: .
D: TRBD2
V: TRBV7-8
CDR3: CASSLALLAGYNEQFF
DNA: TGTGCCAGCAGCTTAGCGCTGCTAGCGGGGTACAATGAGCAGTTCTTC

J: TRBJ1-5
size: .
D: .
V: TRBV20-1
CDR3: CSARDPGSGQPQHF
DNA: TGCAGTGCTAGAGATCCAGGGAGTGGTCAGCCCCAGCATTTT

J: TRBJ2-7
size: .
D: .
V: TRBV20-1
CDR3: CSAIPPGRTREAQYF
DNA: TGCAGTGCTATCCCACCGGGACGGACAAGAGAGGCCCAGTACTTC

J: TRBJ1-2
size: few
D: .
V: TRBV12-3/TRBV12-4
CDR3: CASSLSGRGDYGYTF
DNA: TGTGCCAGCAGTTTATCGGGCAGGGGCGACTATGGCTACACCTTC

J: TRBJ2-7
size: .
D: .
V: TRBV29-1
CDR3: CSVGWGEIYEQYF
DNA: TGCAGCGTTGGGTGGGGGGAAATCTACGAGCAGTACTTC

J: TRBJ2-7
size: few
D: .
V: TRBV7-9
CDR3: CASRPGAGEQYF
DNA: TGTGCCAGCCGCCCAGGGGCGGGTGAGCAGTACTTC

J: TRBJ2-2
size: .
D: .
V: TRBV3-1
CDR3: CASSQVNTGELFF
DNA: TGTGCCAGCAGCCAAGTGAACACCGGGGAGCTGTTTTTT

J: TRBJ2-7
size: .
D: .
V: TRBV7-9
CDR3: CASSYGRAGYEQYF
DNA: TGTGCCAGCAGCTACGGTCGTGCCGGCTACGAGCAGTACTTC

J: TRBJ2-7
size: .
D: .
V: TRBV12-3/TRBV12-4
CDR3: CASSGWVYEQYF
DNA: TGTGCCAGCAGTGGATGGGTTTACGAGCAGTACTTC

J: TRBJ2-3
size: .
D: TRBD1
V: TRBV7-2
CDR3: CASSSGTGVLDTQYF
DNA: TGTGCCAGCAGCTCCGGGACAGGGGTCCTGGATACGCAGTATTTT

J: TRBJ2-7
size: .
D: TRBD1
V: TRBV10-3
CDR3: CAISVGTGDYEQYF
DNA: TGTGCCATCAGTGTCGGGACAGGGGACTACGAGCAGTACTTC

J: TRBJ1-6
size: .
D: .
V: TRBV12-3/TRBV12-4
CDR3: CASNGNNSPLHF
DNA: TGTGCCAGCAATGGGAATAATTCACCCCTCCACTTT

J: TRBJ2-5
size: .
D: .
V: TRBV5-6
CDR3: CASSLVRGAGETQYF
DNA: TGTGCCAGCAGCTTGGTGAGAGGGGCCGGCGAGACCCAGTACTTC

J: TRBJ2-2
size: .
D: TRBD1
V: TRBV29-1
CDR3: CSAAGTAPGELFF
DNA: TGCAGCGCTGCCGGGACAGCCCCCGGGGAGCTGTTTTTT

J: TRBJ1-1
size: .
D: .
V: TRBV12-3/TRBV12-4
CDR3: CASSFDGRVGGTEAFF
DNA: TGTGCCAGCAGTTTCGACGGCAGGGTAGGAGGCACTGAAGCTTTCTTT

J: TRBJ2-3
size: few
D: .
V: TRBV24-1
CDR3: CATSDPALGTDTQYF
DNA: TGTGCCACCAGTGATCCGGCTCTAGGGACAGATACGCAGTATTTT

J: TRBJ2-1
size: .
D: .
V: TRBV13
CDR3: CATTLSSGRQFF
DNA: TGTGCCACCACGCTCTCATCCGGTAGGCAGTTCTTC

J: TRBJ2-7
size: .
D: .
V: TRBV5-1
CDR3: CASSVDPGLSEQYF
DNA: TGCGCCAGCAGCGTCGACCCGGGGCTCTCCGAGCAGTACTTC

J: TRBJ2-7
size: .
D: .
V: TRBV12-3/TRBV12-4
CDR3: CASSPSSWRSYEQYF
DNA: TGTGCCAGCAGCCCCTCTAGTTGGCGTTCCTACGAGCAGTACTTC

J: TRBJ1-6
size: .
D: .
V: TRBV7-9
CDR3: CASSLEQLINSPLHF
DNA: TGTGCCAGCAGCTTAGAGCAACTTATTAATTCACCCCTCCACTTT

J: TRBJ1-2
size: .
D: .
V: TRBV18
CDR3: CASSPKVVGYGYTF
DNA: TGTGCCAGCTCACCAAAGGTGGTGGGCTATGGCTACACCTTC

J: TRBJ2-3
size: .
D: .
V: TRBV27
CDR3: CASSPSARRPDTQYF
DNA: TGTGCCAGCAGCCCCTCAGCGAGGAGGCCAGATACGCAGTATTTT

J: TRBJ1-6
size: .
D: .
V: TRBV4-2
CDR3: CASSQTQTGESSPLHF
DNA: TGTGCCAGCAGCCAAACCCAGACAGGAGAGAGTTCACCCCTCCACTTT

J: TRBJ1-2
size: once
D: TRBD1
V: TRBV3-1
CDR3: CASSHRTGSNGYTF
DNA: TGTGCCAGCAGCCATAGGACAGGGAGTAATGGCTACACCTTC

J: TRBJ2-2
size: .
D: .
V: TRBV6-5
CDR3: CASSGWVTGELFF
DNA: TGTGCCAGCAGTGGGTGGGTCACCGGGGAGCTGTTTTTT

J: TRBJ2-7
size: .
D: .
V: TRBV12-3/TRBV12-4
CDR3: CASSLAGTAYNEQYF
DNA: TGTGCCAGCAGTTTGGCAGGGACGGCATACAATGAGCAGTACTTC

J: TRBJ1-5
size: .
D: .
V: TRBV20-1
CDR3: CSAREMGGQPRHF
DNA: TGCAGTGCTAGAGAGATGGGAGGTCAGCCCCGGCATTTT

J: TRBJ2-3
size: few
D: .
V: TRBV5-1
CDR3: CASSLALGFTDTQYF
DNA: TGCGCCAGCAGCTTGGCCCTGGGGTTCACAGATACGCAGTATTTT

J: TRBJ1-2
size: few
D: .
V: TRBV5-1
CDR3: CASSLIIPGTYGYTF
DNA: TGCGCCAGCAGCTTGATCATCCCAGGGACCTATGGCTACACCTTC

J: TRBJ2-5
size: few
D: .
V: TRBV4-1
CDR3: CASSQDRARDPSQETQYF
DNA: TGCGCCAGCAGCCAAGATAGGGCCCGGGACCCATCACAAGAGACCCAGTACTTC

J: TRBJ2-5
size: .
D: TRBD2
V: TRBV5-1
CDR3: CASSLGSGGAQETQYF
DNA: TGCGCCAGCAGCTTGGGAAGCGGGGGCGCGCAAGAGACCCAGTACTTC

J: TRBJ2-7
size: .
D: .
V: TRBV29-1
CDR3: CSVATGRVIGEQYF
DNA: TGCAGCGTTGCGACGGGGCGTGTGATCGGCGAGCAGTACTTC

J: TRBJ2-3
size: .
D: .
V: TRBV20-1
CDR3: CSAISGSGSTDTQYF
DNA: TGCAGTGCTATCTCTGGTAGCGGTAGCACAGATACGCAGTATTTT

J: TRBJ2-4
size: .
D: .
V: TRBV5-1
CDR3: CASSLGDGKNIQYF
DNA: TGCGCCAGCAGCTTAGGGGACGGGAAAAACATTCAGTACTTC

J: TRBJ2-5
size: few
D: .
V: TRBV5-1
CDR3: CAGREEETQYF
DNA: TGCGCCGGCAGGGAAGAAGAGACCCAGTACTTC

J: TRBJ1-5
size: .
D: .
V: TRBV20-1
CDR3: CSARESGWNQPQHF
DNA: TGCAGTGCTAGAGAGTCGGGGTGGAATCAGCCCCAGCATTTT